The 22 T cell receptor beta chains in this list originate from one sample, sequenced in a study of technical replicates of blood from several donors. The repertoire was sequenced with immunoSEQ multiplex PCR; TCRdb's copy has only in-frame clones and lacks some. The data hold about 84,000 clones, with around 97% observed a single time. Sequencing was done on a sample of T cells isolated from PBMCs. These receptors were collected from a human donor in good health.

Only one count was recorded for this clone. The chain uses TRBV7-9 and TRBJ2-7; TRBD2 might be the D (5 bases). The V and J ends lost 1 base and 3 bases respectively, with 25 bases between them. The CDR3 covers 19 residues. Germline V gene sequence: CDR1 SEHNR, CDR2 FQNEAQ (reference sequence). CDR3: CASSLGLKRPAGGVYEQYF. DNA for the CDR3: TGTGCCAGCAGCTTAGGACTTAAGCGGCCTGCCGGAGGAGTCTACGAGCAGTACTTC.

This clone was found once. V is TRBV7-3 and J is TRBJ2-1; 10 positions agree with TRBD1. CDR1 is SGHTA, CDR2 FQGTGA, per germline. The CDR3 length is 13 residues. The V and J ends lost 5 bases and 8 bases, in that order; junction bases with no gene match: 3. The CDR3 spells CASSRGTGDEQFF. Written as DNA, the CDR3 is TGTGCCAGCAGCCGAGGGACAGGGGATGAGCAGTTCTTC.

The chain recombines TRBV5-4 with TRBJ1-5, with D perhaps matching TRBD1 (5 bases). V lost 2 bases and J 2 bases, leaving 11 bases between the germline ends. The CDR3 extends over 15 amino acids. Germline CDR1 is SGHNT and CDR2 is YYREEE (reference sequence). CDR3: CASSLSPGGNQPQHF. DNA for the CDR3: TGTGCCAGCAGCTTATCACCGGGGGGCAATCAGCCCCAGCATTTT. Full variable domain (missing parts from reference TRBV5-4 and TRBJ1-5): ETGVTQSPTHLIKTRGQQVTLRCSSQSGHNTVSWYQQALGQGPQFIFQYYREEENGRGNFPPRFSGLQFPNYSSELNVNALELDDSALYLCASSLSPGGNQPQHFGDGTRLSIL.

This rearrangement joins TRBV9 to TRBJ1-2; D remains ambiguous. The length of the CDR3 is 11 residues. Trimming stripped 3 bases from V and 5 bases from J, with 5 bases between. Germline-derived CDR1 and CDR2 are SGDLS and YYNGEE. The CDR3 here is CASSGAYGYTF. As DNA, the CDR3 is TGTGCCAGCAGCGGCGCATATGGCTACACCTTC.

In its sample, this clone was seen once. This chain uses TRBV6-5 with TRBJ1-2, with D possibly being TRBD1 (5 bases). The CDR3 loop spans 12 amino acids. Germline V gives CDR1 MNHEY, CDR2 SVGAGI. Trimming shortened V by 5 bases and J by 9 bases, and 13 bases separated the two germline ends. The CDR3 DNA reads TGTGCCAGCAGTCCAGAGCAGGACAGCTACACCTTC. Its protein is CASSPEQDSYTF.

The chain carries TRBV10-1 and TRBJ1-3; D unclear. Germline-derived CDR1 and CDR2 are WNHNN and SYGVQD (reference sequence). The ends were cut back, 3 bases at V and 1 base at J, with 7 bases in the middle. The CDR3 is 14 amino acids. The CDR3 reads CASSESLSGNTIYF. The CDR3 DNA follows: TGCGCCAGCAGTGAATCCCTTTCTGGAAACACCATATATTTT.

V gene TRBV7-9 combines with J gene TRBJ1-2; TRBD1 might be the D (6 bases). Trimming left V 1 base short and J 8 bases short, with 11 bases between. Germline V gene sequence: CDR1 SEHNR, CDR2 FQNEAQ (reference sequence). CDR3 length: 13 residues. DNA of the CDR3: TGTGCCAGCAGCTTAGGGTCAGGGGTCGGCTACACCTTC. As protein: CASSLGSGVGYTF.

The chain joins TRBV7-2 to TRBJ1-2; D ambiguous. The length of the CDR3 is 13 residues. In germline, CDR1 is SGHTA, CDR2 FQGNSA. The germline V and J ends were trimmed by 1 base and 1 base, with 4 bases remaining between them. CDR3 coding DNA: TGTGCCAGCAGCTTAGATATTAACTATGGCTACACCTTC. Protein sequence: CASSLDINYGYTF.

The rearrangement joins TRBV11-2 to TRBJ1-1; 8 nucleotides align to TRBD1. CDR1 is SGHAT, CDR2 FQNNGV, per germline. This CDR3 comprises 13 residues. Germline trimming cut 5 bases from V and 3 bases from J; bases unmatched to any gene: 2. In DNA, the CDR3 is TGTGCCAGCAGCCAGGGGGCTTACACTGAAGCTTTCTTT. Residues: CASSQGAYTEAFF.

This rearrangement joins TRBV5-1 to TRBJ2-1; D not resolved. Germline V gene lookup returns CDR1 SGHRS and CDR2 YFSETQ. V shed 1 base and J shed 5 bases, with 4 bases lying between them. This CDR3 contains 12 residues. Written as DNA, the CDR3 is TGCGCCAGCAGCTTGACGGACAATGAGCAGTTCTTC. Its protein is CASSLTDNEQFF.

V and J are TRBV23-1 and TRBJ2-1, with 7 bases identical to TRBD1. TRBV23-1 is assigned to the ORF class and has an uncertain function. V was clipped by 5 bases and J by 7 bases; unmatched bases: 2. This CDR3 has 12 amino acids. CDR3 DNA sequence: TGCGCCAGCAGTTGGGACAGAAATGAGCAGTTCTTC. As protein: CASSWDRNEQFF.

The chain uses TRBV30 and TRBJ1-1; D gene unclear. Trimming shortened V by 3 bases and J by 4 bases, and 12 bases separated the two germline ends. Germline CDR1 GTSNPN, CDR2 SVGIG (reference sequence). The CDR3 spans 13 residues. The CDR3 bases are TGTGCCTGGAGCCCCGGTGTTCCCACTGAAGCTTTCTTT. It encodes CAWSPGVPTEAFF.

This chain joins TRBV6-6 and TRBJ1-1; D possibly corresponds to TRBD1 (5 bases). With 6 bases removed from V and 0 bases from J, the gap between germline ends came to 14 bases. CDR1 MNHNY and CDR2 SVGAGI come from the germline V gene (reference sequence). This CDR3 is 15 amino acids long. Here the CDR3 reads CASSPRAPMNTEAFF. The CDR3 coding sequence is TGTGCCAGCAGCCCCAGGGCGCCTATGAACACTGAAGCTTTCTTT.

This chain connects TRBV30 to TRBJ1-1, with D perhaps TRBD1 (5 bases). Germline CDR1 reads GTSNPN; CDR2 reads SVGIG (reference sequence). V lost 3 bases and J 3 bases, leaving 23 bases between the germline ends. The CDR3 is 17 amino acids. The CDR3, as DNA: TGTGCCTGGAGAAGAGGCTTGACGCAGGGATCGGACACTGAAGCTTTCTTT. It specifies CAWRRGLTQGSDTEAFF.

V gene TRBV6-4 combines with J gene TRBJ2-5; 8 positions agree with TRBD2. Germline V CDR1 and CDR2: MRHNA, SNTAGT. The CDR3 has 15 residues. The J segment lost 2 bases and the V segment lost 6 bases, leaving 8 bases of the junction unmatched. As DNA, the CDR3 is TGTGCCAGCAGCCCCACTACTAGCGGTCAAGAGACCCAGTACTTC. Its protein product is CASSPTTSGQETQYF.

V usage is TRBV19 and J usage is TRBJ1-1; unclear D gene. V was clipped by 5 bases and J by 1 base, with 8 bases between them. Germline CDR1 and CDR2: LNHDA and SQIVND (reference sequence). The CDR3 consists of 13 residues. CDR3 sequence reads: CASSVARNTEAFF. DNA for the CDR3: TGTGCCAGTAGTGTAGCCAGGAACACTGAAGCTTTCTTT.

This rearrangement joins TRBV28 to TRBJ2-1; D not resolved. The CDR3 length is 15 residues. V dropped 7 bases and J dropped 6 bases, with 19 bases sitting between them. Germline loops: CDR1 MDHEN, CDR2 SYDVKM. CDR3 in DNA: TGTGCCAGCATGAGAGGCCGTTTAACCCCCAATGAGCAGTTCTTC. Translation: CASMRGRLTPNEQFF.

This sequence joins TRBV7-9 and TRBJ1-4; D remains unclear. Germline CDR1 is SEHNR and CDR2 is FQNEAQ (reference sequence). Between the trimmed V and J ends, which lost 6 bases and 0 bases, there was a span of 8 bases. The CDR3 runs 14 residues. DNA of the CDR3: TGTGCCAGCAGTTGGGCCTCAACTAATGAAAAACTGTTTTTT. Protein product: CASSWASTNEKLFF. The variable domain in full, completed from reference TRBV7-9 and TRBJ1-4, reads DTGVSQNPRHKITKRGQNVTFRCDPISEHNRLYWYRQTLGQGPEFLTYFQNEAQLEKSRLLSDRFSAERPKGSFSTLEIQRTEQGDSAMYLCASSWASTNEKLFFGSGTQLSVL.

The rearrangement links TRBV12-5 to TRBJ2-3; D not certain. The CDR3 extends over 13 amino acids. Germline-derived CDR1 and CDR2 are LGHNT and FRNRAP. V was cut by 6 bases and J by 8 bases, with 15 bases left in between. CDR3 in DNA: TGTGCTAGTGGATTCCCCCCGCGTTCTACGCAGTATTTT. As protein: CASGFPPRSTQYF.

The chain combines TRBV19 with TRBJ1-2, with D possibly TRBD1 on 6 matching bases. CDR1 is LNHDA and CDR2 is SQIVND in the germline V gene (reference sequence). V was trimmed by 3 bases and J by 5 bases, leaving 22 bases between them. The CDR3 length is 17 residues. As DNA, the CDR3 is TGTGCCAGTAGTATCGGGGGGGCGCGGGCCGTACCGTATGGCTACACCTTC. Amino acids: CASSIGGARAVPYGYTF.

The chain carries TRBV4-1 and TRBJ2-7, with D unresolved. Trimming took 0 bases from V and 2 from J, leaving 8 bases between them. The CDR3 length is 14 residues. Germline CDR1 and CDR2: MGHRA and YSYEKL. Written as DNA, the CDR3 is TGCGCCAGCAGCCAAGAGCACATCCCCTACGAGCAGTACTTC. As protein: CASSQEHIPYEQYF.

The rearrangement uses TRBV6-5 and TRBJ2-7, with TRBD1 matching over 7 bases. Germline values: CDR1 MNHEY, CDR2 SVGAGI. Trimming took 6 bases from V and 3 from J; bases not matched to a gene: 5. This CDR3 contains 13 residues. Written as DNA, the CDR3 is TGTGCCAGCAGCCGGCAGGGGGTCTACGAGCAGTACTTC. Translation: CASSRQGVYEQYF.